The source of this T cell receptor beta chain is a study of shared clonotypes between healthy human individuals. Study in general: The study drew on a couple of women and three men aged 18 to 49 as donors. Per-donor plates numbered three CD4 naive, three CD4 memory, two CD8 naive and one CD8 memory.

This table comes from immunoSEQ multiplex PCR, and its TCRdb copy is limited to in-frame clones, with some not included. Of 600,000 to 750,000 clones listed, around 72% are singletons. Comment on this clone: Other DNA variants within this sample encode the same CDR3.

The CDR3 runs to 14 residues. CDR1 is MDHEN and CDR2 is SYDVKM in the germline V gene. V was shortened by 6 bases and J by 4 bases, with 15 bases between the two germline ends. Partitioning of CD4+ cells yielded a CD45RA+ naive subset and a CD45RA-negative memory subset. The rearrangement links TRBV28 to TRBJ1-2; the D is unclear. The source of this sequence is a woman aged 25 to 39 in good health. The specimen sequenced was memory CD4+ T cells sorted from blood. The subset was: CD45RA-negative fraction. The CDR3 loop is CASSLPAEGYGYTF. In DNA, the CDR3 is TGTGCCAGCAGCCTGCCTGCCGAGGGCTATGGCTACACCTTC.